The rows below give T cell receptor beta chains drawn from one sample of a study of OX40 agonist ivuxolimab in advanced cancers. The protocol was immunoSEQ multiplex PCR, while the TCRdb copy is restricted to in-frame clones and leaves out a portion. The sample consists of about 20,000 clones, approximately 70% of them appearing once. Specimen: CD4+ or CD8+ T cells sorted from blood, collected in a trial of the OX40 agonist ivuxolimab. Receptors originate from an adult with an advanced solid tumor such as melanoma, head and neck, liver or kidney cancer. Both conserved end residues are part of each CDR3. D genes are given only for firm matches. Only part of the rows carry a size: once, few, many, or a class if the clone is expanded.

clone size: NA
J gene: TRBJ1-2
D gene: NA
V gene: TRBV5-8
CDR3 protein: CASSLNRFYGYTF
CDR3 DNA: TGTGCCAGCAGCTTAAACAGATTCTATGGCTACACCTTC

clone size: few
J gene: TRBJ2-3
D gene: TRBD2
V gene: TRBV10-3
CDR3 protein: CAISSSGGPTDTQYF
CDR3 DNA: TGTGCCATCAGCTCTAGCGGGGGGCCCACAGATACGCAGTATTTT

clone size: NA
J gene: TRBJ2-1
D gene: TRBD1
V gene: TRBV27
CDR3 protein: CASSGPGQGRNEQFF
CDR3 DNA: TGTGCCAGCAGCGGACCGGGACAGGGACGCAATGAGCAGTTCTTC

clone size: NA
J gene: TRBJ2-7
D gene: NA
V gene: TRBV6-5
CDR3 protein: CASRFGSLYEQYF
CDR3 DNA: TGTGCCAGCCGCTTCGGGTCACTCTACGAGCAGTACTTC

clone size: few
J gene: TRBJ2-7
D gene: TRBD1
V gene: TRBV6-9
CDR3 protein: CASTWTGHYEQYF
CDR3 DNA: TGTGCCAGCACTTGGACAGGCCACTACGAGCAGTACTTC

clone size: NA
J gene: TRBJ1-1
D gene: TRBD1
V gene: TRBV7-6
CDR3 protein: CASSLVQGALRTEAFF
CDR3 DNA: TGTGCCAGCAGCTTAGTACAGGGGGCTCTGAGGACTGAAGCTTTCTTT

clone size: NA
J gene: TRBJ1-2
D gene: TRBD1
V gene: TRBV30
CDR3 protein: CAWTYSIGQGLYGYTF
CDR3 DNA: TGTGCCTGGACCTACTCAATCGGACAGGGTCTTTATGGCTACACCTTC

clone size: NA
J gene: TRBJ2-7
D gene: NA
V gene: TRBV7-9
CDR3 protein: CASGVSLEQYF
CDR3 DNA: TGTGCCAGCGGGGTGTCACTAGAGCAGTACTTC

clone size: NA
J gene: TRBJ1-1
D gene: NA
V gene: TRBV19
CDR3 protein: CASTPDRITEAFF
CDR3 DNA: TGTGCCAGTACTCCGGACAGAATCACTGAAGCTTTCTTT

clone size: once
J gene: TRBJ1-6
D gene: NA
V gene: TRBV27
CDR3 protein: CASSLYPGSDSPLHF
CDR3 DNA: TGTGCCAGCAGTTTATACCCGGGGAGTGATTCACCCCTCCACTTT

clone size: NA
J gene: TRBJ1-6
D gene: TRBD1
V gene: TRBV2
CDR3 protein: CASSGAGQGDSPLHF
CDR3 DNA: TGTGCCAGCAGTGGAGCGGGACAGGGAGATTCACCCCTCCACTTT

clone size: NA
J gene: TRBJ2-7
D gene: TRBD2
V gene: TRBV5-4
CDR3 protein: CASSSLTSGDYEQYF
CDR3 DNA: TGTGCCAGCAGCTCATTGACTAGCGGGGACTACGAGCAGTACTTC

clone size: NA
J gene: TRBJ2-1
D gene: NA
V gene: TRBV13
CDR3 protein: CASTKWEGTEQKEQFF
CDR3 DNA: TGTGCCAGCACCAAGTGGGAGGGGACAGAACAGAAAGAGCAGTTCTTC

clone size: NA
J gene: TRBJ2-7
D gene: NA
V gene: TRBV11-2
CDR3 protein: CASSLGGAGYEQYF
CDR3 DNA: TGTGCCAGCAGCTTAGGTGGGGCCGGCTACGAGCAGTACTTC

clone size: few
J gene: TRBJ1-2
D gene: NA
V gene: TRBV27
CDR3 protein: CASSHHRTAYGYTF
CDR3 DNA: TGTGCCAGCAGCCACCACCGGACAGCCTATGGCTACACCTTC

clone size: NA
J gene: TRBJ2-2
D gene: NA
V gene: TRBV11-2
CDR3 protein: CASSLIWGAATGELFF
CDR3 DNA: TGTGCCAGCAGCTTAATTTGGGGGGCAGCCACCGGGGAGCTGTTTTTT

clone size: few
J gene: TRBJ1-5
D gene: NA
V gene: TRBV27
CDR3 protein: CASSPFFSSGRGYQPQHF
CDR3 DNA: TGTGCCAGCAGTCCTTTTTTCTCGTCAGGGAGGGGATATCAGCCCCAGCATTTT

clone size: NA
J gene: TRBJ1-2
D gene: NA
V gene: TRBV6-1
CDR3 protein: CASSEGEAFYGYTF
CDR3 DNA: TGTGCCAGCAGTGAAGGGGAAGCCTTCTATGGCTACACCTTC

clone size: few
J gene: TRBJ2-1
D gene: NA
V gene: TRBV27
CDR3 protein: CASSNPAYNEQFF
CDR3 DNA: TGTGCCAGCAGTAACCCGGCCTACAATGAGCAGTTCTTC

clone size: NA
J gene: TRBJ1-1
D gene: NA
V gene: TRBV9
CDR3 protein: CASSVVRQGTEAFF
CDR3 DNA: TGTGCCAGCAGCGTAGTACGGCAGGGCACTGAAGCTTTCTTT

clone size: NA
J gene: TRBJ2-7
D gene: NA
V gene: TRBV27
CDR3 protein: CASSPRVPTASSYEQYF
CDR3 DNA: TGTGCCAGCAGTCCAAGGGTCCCAACGGCGAGTTCCTACGAGCAGTACTTC

clone size: NA
J gene: TRBJ2-3
D gene: TRBD2
V gene: TRBV19
CDR3 protein: CASSIRGGVTDTQYF
CDR3 DNA: TGTGCCAGTAGTATTCGCGGGGGAGTCACAGATACGCAGTATTTT

clone size: few
J gene: TRBJ2-7
D gene: NA
V gene: TRBV30
CDR3 protein: CAFRLSLPVQYF
CDR3 DNA: TGTGCCTTCCGATTGTCCCTTCCCGTGCAGTACTTC

clone size: NA
J gene: TRBJ2-7
D gene: TRBD1
V gene: TRBV28
CDR3 protein: CASNRFGQGYEQYF
CDR3 DNA: TGTGCCAGCAACCGATTCGGACAGGGTTACGAGCAGTACTTC

clone size: NA
J gene: TRBJ2-1
D gene: NA
V gene: TRBV5-6
CDR3 protein: CASSWGASYNEQFF
CDR3 DNA: TGTGCCAGCAGCTGGGGGGCCTCCTACAATGAGCAGTTCTTC

clone size: few
J gene: TRBJ2-3
D gene: TRBD2
V gene: TRBV9
CDR3 protein: CASSLGLAGGPITDTQYF
CDR3 DNA: TGTGCCAGCAGCCTTGGACTAGCGGGGGGGCCAATCACAGATACGCAGTATTTT